This T cell receptor beta chain originates from a study of T-cell memory formation after mild COVID-19. At the level of the study: Clusters of TCRs were largely donor specific.

Details on this clonotype: The antigen is undetermined.

Trimming removed 1 base at V and 4 bases at J, with 8 bases between. The germline V gene has CDR1 MNHEY and CDR2 SVGEGT. The CDR3 is 14 residues long. Study results and caveats: Second-wave clones peaking on day 37 lacked confirmed SARS-CoV-2 specificity. Contracting clones from day 15 to 85 had balanced CD4/CD8; later expanders favoured CD4+.

TCRdb passed the 5' RACE reads through MiXCR, listing each CDR3 protein once. The sample has about 260,000 distinct CDR3 sequences, 15% to 20% seen once. This clonotype originated in a man aged 18 to 29 who had mild COVID-19 (a few samples of this study predate the infection). Cell type and time point are not known. The chain uses TRBV6-2 or TRBV6-3 and TRBJ1-5, with D possibly being TRBD1 (5 bases). Material: PBMCs or a T cell subset sorted from them (not recorded which). CDR3 coding DNA: TGTGCCAGCAGTTACTTTTCAGGGAATCAGCCCCAGCATTTT. Its translation is CASSYFSGNQPQHF.